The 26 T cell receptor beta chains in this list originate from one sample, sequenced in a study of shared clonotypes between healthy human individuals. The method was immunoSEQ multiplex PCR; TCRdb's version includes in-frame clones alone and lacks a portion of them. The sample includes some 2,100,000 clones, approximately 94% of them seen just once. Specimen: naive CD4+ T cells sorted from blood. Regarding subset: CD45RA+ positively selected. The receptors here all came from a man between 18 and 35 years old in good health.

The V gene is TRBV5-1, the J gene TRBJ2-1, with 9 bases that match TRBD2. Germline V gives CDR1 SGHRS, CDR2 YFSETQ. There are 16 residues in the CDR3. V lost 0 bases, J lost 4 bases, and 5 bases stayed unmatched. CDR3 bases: TGCGCCAGCAGCTTGGACGTGACTAGCGGATACAATGAGCAGTTCTTC. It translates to CASSLDVTSGYNEQFF.

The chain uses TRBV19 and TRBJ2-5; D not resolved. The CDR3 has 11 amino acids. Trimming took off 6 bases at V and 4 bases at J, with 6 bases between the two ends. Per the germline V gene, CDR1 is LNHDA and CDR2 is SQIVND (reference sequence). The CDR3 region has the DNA TGTGCCAGTAGGGTGGGAGAGACCCAGTACTTC. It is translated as CASRVGETQYF.

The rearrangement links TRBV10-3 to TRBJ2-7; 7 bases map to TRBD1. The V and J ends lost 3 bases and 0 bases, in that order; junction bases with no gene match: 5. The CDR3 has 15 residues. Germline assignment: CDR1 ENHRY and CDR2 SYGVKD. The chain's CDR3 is CAISDDYRGSYEQYF. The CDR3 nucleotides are TGTGCCATCAGTGATGATTACAGGGGCTCCTACGAGCAGTACTTC.

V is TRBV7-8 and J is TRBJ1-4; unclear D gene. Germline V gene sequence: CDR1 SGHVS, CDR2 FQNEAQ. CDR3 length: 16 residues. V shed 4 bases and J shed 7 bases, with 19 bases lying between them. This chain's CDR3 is CASSSTLAELGEKLFF. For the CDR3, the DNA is TGTGCCAGCAGCTCCACCCTCGCAGAATTGGGTGAAAAACTGTTTTTT.

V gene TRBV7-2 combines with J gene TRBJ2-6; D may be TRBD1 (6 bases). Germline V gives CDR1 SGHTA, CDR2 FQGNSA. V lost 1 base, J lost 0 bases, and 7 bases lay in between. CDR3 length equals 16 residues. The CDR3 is CASSLDRVSGANVLTF. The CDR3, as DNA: TGTGCCAGCAGCTTAGACAGGGTCTCTGGGGCCAACGTCCTGACTTTC. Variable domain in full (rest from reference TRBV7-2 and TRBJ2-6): GAGVSQSPSNKVTEKGKDVELRCDPISGHTALYWYRQSLGQGLEFLIYFQGNSAPDKSGLPSDRFSAERTGGSVSTLTIQRTQQEDSAVYLCASSLDRVSGANVLTFGAGSRLTVL.

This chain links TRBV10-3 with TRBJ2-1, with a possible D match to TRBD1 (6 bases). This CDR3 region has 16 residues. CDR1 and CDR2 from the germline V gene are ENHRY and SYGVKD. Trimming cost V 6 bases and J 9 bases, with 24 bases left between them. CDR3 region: CAISAPGDLAGGEQFF. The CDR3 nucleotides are TGTGCCATCAGCGCCCCAGGGGATCTAGCAGGAGGTGAGCAGTTCTTC.

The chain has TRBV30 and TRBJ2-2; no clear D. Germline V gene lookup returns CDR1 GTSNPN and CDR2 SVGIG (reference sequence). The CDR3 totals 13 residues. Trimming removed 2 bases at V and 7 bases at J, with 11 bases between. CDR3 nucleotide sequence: TGTGCCTGGAGTCCAATCGATGGCGGGGAGCTGTTTTTT. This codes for CAWSPIDGGELFF.

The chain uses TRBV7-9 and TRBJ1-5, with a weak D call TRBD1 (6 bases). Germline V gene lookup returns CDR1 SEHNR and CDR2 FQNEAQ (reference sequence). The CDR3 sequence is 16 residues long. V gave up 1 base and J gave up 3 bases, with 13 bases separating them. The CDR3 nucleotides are TGTGCCAGCAGCTTAGAGGGCAGGGGAGACAATCAGCCCCAGCATTTT. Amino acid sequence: CASSLEGRGDNQPQHF. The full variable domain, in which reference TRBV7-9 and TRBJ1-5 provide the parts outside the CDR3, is DTGVSQNPRHKITKRGQNVTFRCDPISEHNRLYWYRQTLGQGPEFLTYFQNEAQLEKSRLLSDRFSAERPKGSFSTLEIQRTEQGDSAMYLCASSLEGRGDNQPQHFGDGTRLSIL.

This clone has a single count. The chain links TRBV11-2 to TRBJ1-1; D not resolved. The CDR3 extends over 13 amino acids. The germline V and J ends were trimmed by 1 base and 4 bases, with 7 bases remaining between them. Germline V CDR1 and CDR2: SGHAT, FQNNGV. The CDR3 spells CASSLVMATEAFF. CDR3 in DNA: TGTGCCAGCAGCTTAGTAATGGCCACTGAAGCTTTCTTT.

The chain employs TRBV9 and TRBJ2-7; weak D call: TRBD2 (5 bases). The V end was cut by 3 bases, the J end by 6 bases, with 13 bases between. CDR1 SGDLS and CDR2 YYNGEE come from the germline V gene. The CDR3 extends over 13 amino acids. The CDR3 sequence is CASSGTRGGEQYF. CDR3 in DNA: TGTGCCAGCAGCGGAACTAGAGGAGGCGAGCAGTACTTC.

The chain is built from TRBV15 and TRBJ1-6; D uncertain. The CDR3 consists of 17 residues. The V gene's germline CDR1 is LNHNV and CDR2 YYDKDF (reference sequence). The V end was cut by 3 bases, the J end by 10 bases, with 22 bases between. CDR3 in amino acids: CATSRLIDVAAKSPLHF. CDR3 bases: TGTGCCACCAGCAGGCTGATTGATGTGGCGGCGAAGTCACCCCTCCACTTT.

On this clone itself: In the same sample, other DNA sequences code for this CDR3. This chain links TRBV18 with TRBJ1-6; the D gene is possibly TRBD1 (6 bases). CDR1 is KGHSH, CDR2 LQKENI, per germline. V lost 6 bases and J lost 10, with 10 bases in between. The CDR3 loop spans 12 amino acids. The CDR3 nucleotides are TGTGCCAGCTCCCCGCAGGGGTCACCCCTCCACTTT. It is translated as CASSPQGSPLHF.

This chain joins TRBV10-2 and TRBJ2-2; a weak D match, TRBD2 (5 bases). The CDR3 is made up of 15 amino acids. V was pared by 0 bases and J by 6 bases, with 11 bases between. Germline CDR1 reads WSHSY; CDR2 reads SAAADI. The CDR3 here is CASSESSGTAGELFF. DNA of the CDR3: TGCGCCAGCAGTGAGTCGAGCGGTACGGCCGGGGAGCTGTTTTTT.

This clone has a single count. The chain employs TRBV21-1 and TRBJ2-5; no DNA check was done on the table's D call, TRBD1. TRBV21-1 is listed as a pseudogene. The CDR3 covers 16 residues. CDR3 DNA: TGTGCCAGCAGCCCGAAAGCCAGACGGACACAAGAGACCCAGTACTTC. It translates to CASSPKARRTQETQYF.

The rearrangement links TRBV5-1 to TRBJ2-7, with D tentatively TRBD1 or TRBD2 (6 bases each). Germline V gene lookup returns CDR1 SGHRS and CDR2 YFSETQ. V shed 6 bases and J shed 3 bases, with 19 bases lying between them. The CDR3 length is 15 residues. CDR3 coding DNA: TGCGCCAGCAACCCTATGGGGGGCAAGAACTACGAGCAGTACTTC. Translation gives CASNPMGGKNYEQYF.

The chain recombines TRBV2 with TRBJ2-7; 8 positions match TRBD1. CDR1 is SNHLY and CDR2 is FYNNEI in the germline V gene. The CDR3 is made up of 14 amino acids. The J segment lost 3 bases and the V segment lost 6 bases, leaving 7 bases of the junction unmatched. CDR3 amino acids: CASRADRGGYEQYF. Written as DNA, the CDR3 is TGTGCCAGCAGAGCCGACAGGGGTGGCTACGAGCAGTACTTC.

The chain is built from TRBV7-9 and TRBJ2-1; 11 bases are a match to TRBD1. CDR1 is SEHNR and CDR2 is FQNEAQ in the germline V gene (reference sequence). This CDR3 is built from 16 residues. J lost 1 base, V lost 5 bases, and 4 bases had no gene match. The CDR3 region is CASSQRDRGSYNEQFF. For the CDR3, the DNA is TGTGCCAGCAGCCAGCGGGACAGGGGGTCCTACAATGAGCAGTTCTTC.

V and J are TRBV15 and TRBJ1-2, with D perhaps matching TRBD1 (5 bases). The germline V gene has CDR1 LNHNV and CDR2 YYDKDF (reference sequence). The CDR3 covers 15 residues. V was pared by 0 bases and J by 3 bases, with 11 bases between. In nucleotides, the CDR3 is TGTGCCACCAGCAGAGATCAAGACAGCTACTATGGCTACACCTTC. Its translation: CATSRDQDSYYGYTF.

The CDR3 DNA is TGTGCCAGCATAGGGGGGACAGGAATGAACACTGAAGCTTTCTTT. Its translation is CASIGGTGMNTEAFF. The rearrangement uses TRBV11-2 and TRBJ1-1, with 8 bases identical to TRBD1. V lost 7 bases and J lost 0; bases outside the gene matches: 7. Germline lookup yields CDR1 SGHAT and CDR2 FQNNGV. This CDR3 has 15 residues.

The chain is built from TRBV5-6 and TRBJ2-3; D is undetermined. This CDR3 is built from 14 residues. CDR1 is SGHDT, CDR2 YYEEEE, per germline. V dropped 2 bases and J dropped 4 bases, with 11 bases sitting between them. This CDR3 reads CASSFQSAPDTQYF. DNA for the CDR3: TGTGCCAGCAGCTTTCAGTCGGCCCCAGATACGCAGTATTTT.

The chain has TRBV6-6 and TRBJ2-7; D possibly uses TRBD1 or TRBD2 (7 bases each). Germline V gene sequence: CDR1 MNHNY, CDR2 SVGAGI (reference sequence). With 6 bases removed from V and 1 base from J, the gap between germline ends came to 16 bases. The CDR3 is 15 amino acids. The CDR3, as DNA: TGTGCCAGCAGAATGGGGGGGGGACAGTCCTACGAGCAGTACTTC. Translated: CASRMGGGQSYEQYF.

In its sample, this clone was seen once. CDR3 loop: CAWGTGQGQETQYF. For the CDR3, the DNA is TGTGCCTGGGGAACTGGACAGGGTCAAGAGACCCAGTACTTC. The gene calls are TRBV30 and TRBJ2-5; 8 positions agree with TRBD1. CDR1 and CDR2 (germline): GTSNPN, SVGIG (reference sequence). V shed 5 bases and J 2 bases; nucleotides not matched to a gene: 7. The CDR3 has 14 amino acids.

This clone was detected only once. CDR3 sequence reads: CASSFSGTSGYEQYF. CDR3 coding DNA: TGCGCCAGCAGCTTCTCCGGGACTAGCGGCTACGAGCAGTACTTC. The J gene is TRBJ2-7, the V gene TRBV5-1; TRBD2 agrees at 11 bases. Germline V CDR1 and CDR2: SGHRS, YFSETQ. V gave up 2 bases and J gave up 3 bases; unmatched junction bases: 4. The CDR3 runs 15 residues.

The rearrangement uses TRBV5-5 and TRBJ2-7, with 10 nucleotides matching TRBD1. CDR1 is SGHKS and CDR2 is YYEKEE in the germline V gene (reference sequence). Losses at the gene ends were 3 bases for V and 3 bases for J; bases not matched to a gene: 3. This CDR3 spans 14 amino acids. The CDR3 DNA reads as TGTGCCAGCAGCTACGGGACAGGGGACTACGAGCAGTACTTC. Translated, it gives CASSYGTGDYEQYF.

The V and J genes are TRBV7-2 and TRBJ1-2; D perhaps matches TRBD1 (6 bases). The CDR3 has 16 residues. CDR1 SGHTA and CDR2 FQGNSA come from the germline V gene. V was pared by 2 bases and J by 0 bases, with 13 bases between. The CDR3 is CASSLSTGQSNYGYTF. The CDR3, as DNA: TGTGCCAGCAGCTTATCGACAGGTCAATCTAACTATGGCTACACCTTC.

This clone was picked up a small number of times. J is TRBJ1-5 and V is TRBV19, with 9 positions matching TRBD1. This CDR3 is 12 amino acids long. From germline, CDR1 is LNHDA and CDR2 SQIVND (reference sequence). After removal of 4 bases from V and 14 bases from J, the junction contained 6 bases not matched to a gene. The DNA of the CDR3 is TGTGCCAGTAGTAACGGGAGGGACAGGGAGCATTTT. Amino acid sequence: CASSNGRDREHF.